These 22 T cell receptor beta chains share one sample of origin, sequenced in a study of radiotherapy plus CTLA-4 blockade in lung cancer. Profiling relied on immunoSEQ multiplex PCR, and the TCRdb table lists in-frame clones only, not all of them. The sample includes roughly 32,000 clones, around 75% seen only once; the top ten take about 14%. This material consisted of peripheral blood, taken from a patient treated with radiotherapy plus ipilimumab. The receptors here all came from a human donor with non-small cell lung cancer that progressed on radiotherapy plus ipilimumab.

The rearrangement uses TRBV6-5 and TRBJ2-5; 7 bases fit TRBD1. The J segment lost 4 bases and the V segment lost 8 bases, leaving 4 bases of the junction unmatched. CDR1 is MNHEY, CDR2 SVGAGI, per germline. This CDR3 contains 12 residues. The DNA of the CDR3 is TGTGCCAGCGGTAGACAGGGAGAGACCCAGTACTTC. Translating gives CASGRQGETQYF.

This clone was counted a few times. The chain has TRBV19 and TRBJ2-6; D is possibly TRBD1 (5 bases). CDR1 and CDR2 from the germline V gene are LNHDA and SQIVND (reference sequence). V lost 5 bases and J lost 2, with 16 bases in between. The CDR3 length is 17 residues. The CDR3 here is CASSPGFGVTGANVLTF. The DNA for the CDR3 is TGTGCCAGTAGTCCAGGGTTTGGGGTTACTGGGGCCAACGTCCTGACTTTC. The whole variable domain, filled in from reference TRBV19 and TRBJ2-6, reads DGGITQSPKYLFRKEGQNVTLSCEQNLNHDAMYWYRQDPGQGLRLIYYSQIVNDFQKGDIAEGYSVSREKKESFPLTVTSAQKNPTAFYLCASSPGFGVTGANVLTFGAGSRLTVL.

In this sample, this clone turned up a few times. The V gene is TRBV6-5, the J gene TRBJ2-6; D call uncertain. The V gene lost 1 base and the J gene lost 0 bases, with 4 bases spanning the gap. Germline V lookup: CDR1 MNHEY, CDR2 SVGAGI. The CDR3 contains 15 residues. Here the CDR3 reads CASSYFSSGANVLTF. DNA of the CDR3: TGTGCCAGCAGTTACTTTAGCTCTGGGGCCAACGTCCTGACTTTC.

This clone turned up a few times. The V call is TRBV6-5, the J call TRBJ2-3; no reliable D call. The CDR3 covers 14 residues. With 10 bases removed from V and 2 bases from J, the gap between germline ends came to 16 bases. Germline assignment: CDR1 MNHEY and CDR2 SVGAGI. CDR3 protein: CATTKGSVTDTQYF. The DNA of the CDR3 is TGTGCCACCACGAAGGGCTCCGTCACAGATACGCAGTATTTT.

This chain links TRBV6-1 with TRBJ1-6; D uncertain. This CDR3 has 13 amino acids. With 6 bases removed from V and 10 bases from J, the gap between germline ends came to 13 bases. From germline, CDR1 is MNHNS and CDR2 SASEGT. The CDR3 here is CASRVATESPLHF. CDR3 nucleotides: TGTGCCAGCAGGGTCGCAACGGAATCACCCCTCCACTTT.

V and J are TRBV6-1 and TRBJ1-1; maybe TRBD1 (6 bases). The CDR3 length is 15 residues. The V end lost 5 bases, the J end lost 5 bases, and 18 bases lay between the germline ends. Looked up from germline, CDR1 is MNHNS and CDR2 is SASEGT. The CDR3, as DNA: TGTGCCAGCAGTTCCCGGGGAGGGGGTAGAACTGAAGCTTTCTTT. It is translated as CASSSRGGGRTEAFF.

This clone was detected only a few times. The chain carries TRBV27 and TRBJ2-1; no clear D. V was shortened by 5 bases and J by 7 bases, with 12 bases between the two germline ends. The CDR3 length is 13 residues. From germline, CDR1 is MNHEY and CDR2 SMNVEV (reference sequence). This chain's CDR3 is CASSPIFGNEQFF. The CDR3 nucleotides read TGTGCCAGCAGTCCTATATTTGGGAATGAGCAGTTCTTC.

The J gene is TRBJ2-3, the V gene TRBV27; D might be TRBD1 (6 bases). This CDR3 is built from 15 residues. CDR1 and CDR2 (germline): MNHEY, SMNVEV (reference sequence). V was shortened by 7 bases and J by 2 bases, with 16 bases between the two germline ends. DNA of the CDR3: TGTGCCAGCACCCGAAGGGGGTATAACACAGATACGCAGTATTTT. Amino acid sequence: CASTRRGYNTDTQYF.

In DNA, the CDR3 is TGCGCCAGCAGCTTGGGTGGGAGGACCTACAATGAGCAGTTCTTC. It encodes CASSLGGRTYNEQFF. The V and J genes are TRBV5-1 and TRBJ2-1, with a possible D match to TRBD2 (6 bases). Deletions cut 0 bases from V and 2 bases from J, with 9 bases between. The CDR3 runs to 15 residues. Germline V lookup: CDR1 SGHRS, CDR2 YFSETQ.

The chain uses TRBV9 and TRBJ1-2, with 8 positions matching TRBD1. The V gene's germline CDR1 is SGDLS and CDR2 YYNGEE. Germline trimming cut 3 bases from V and 3 bases from J; bases unmatched to any gene: 1. The CDR3 covers 13 residues. The CDR3 region has the DNA TGTGCCAGCAGCGCACAGGGGGACTATGGCTACACCTTC. It yields the protein CASSAQGDYGYTF.

Comments on this clone: One junction end does not reproduce the germline sequence, and a read error may be involved. This chain links TRBV28 with TRBJ2-3, with TRBD1 as a possible D gene (6 bases). CDR1 MDHEN and CDR2 SYDVKM come from the germline V gene. The CDR3 extends over 15 amino acids. The CDR3 DNA follows: TGTGCCAGCAGTTTCAGGGGCATGGGCACAGGTACGCAGTATTTT. Its protein is CASSFRGMGTGTQYF.

The genes are TRBV7-9 and TRBJ2-5; 7 nucleotides agree with TRBD2. V lost 1 base and J lost 1; bases outside the gene matches: 6. Per germline, CDR1 SEHNR and CDR2 FQNEAQ (reference sequence). The CDR3 has 16 amino acids. The CDR3 loop reads CASSLGLAEGQETQYF. CDR3 in DNA: TGTGCCAGCAGCTTAGGGCTAGCGGAGGGCCAAGAGACCCAGTACTTC.

The V and J genes are TRBV27 and TRBJ1-2; possible D gene TRBD1, 5 bases. Germline lookup yields CDR1 MNHEY and CDR2 SMNVEV (reference sequence). The CDR3 length is 16 residues. Trimming left V 8 bases short and J 5 bases short, with 24 bases between. The DNA of the CDR3 is TGTGCCAGCCGGTTTGGCGGGACGGCGGCCCGGTATGGCTACACCTTC. It encodes CASRFGGTAARYGYTF.

The rearrangement joins TRBV5-1 to TRBJ2-5; D may be TRBD1 (5 bases). The germline V and J ends were trimmed by 5 bases and 3 bases, with 14 bases remaining between them. CDR3 size: 14 residues. Germline CDR1 reads SGHRS; CDR2 reads YFSETQ. CDR3 in amino acids: CASRYGASEETQYF. CDR3 bases: TGCGCCAGCAGATATGGGGCTAGTGAAGAGACCCAGTACTTC. Full variable domain (remainder filled in from reference TRBV5-1 and TRBJ2-5): KAGVTQTPRYLIKTRGQQVTLSCSPISGHRSVSWYQQTPGQGLQFLFEYFSETQRNKGNFPGRFSGRQFSNSRSEMNVSTLELGDSALYLCASRYGASEETQYFGPGTRLLVL.

A single count supports this clone. J is TRBJ2-7 and V is TRBV27; D not resolved. CDR1 is MNHEY, CDR2 SMNVEV, per germline (reference sequence). V gave up 2 bases and J gave up 1 base, with 9 bases separating them. The CDR3 extends over 14 amino acids. The CDR3 sequence: CASSLGPTSYEQYF. CDR3 coding DNA: TGTGCCAGCAGTTTAGGGCCGACTTCCTACGAGCAGTACTTC.

Only one count was recorded for this clone. The junction departs from the called germline gene at one end, perhaps through a read error. The V and J genes are TRBV15 and TRBJ2-1; D may be TRBD2 (6 bases). Per the germline V gene, CDR1 is LNHNV and CDR2 is YYDKDF (reference sequence). The CDR3 covers 15 residues. Here the CDR3 DNA reads TGTGCCATCAGCCAATGGGGGGAGAGCGACAATGAGCAGTTCTTC. Protein: CAISQWGESDNEQFF.

The V gene is TRBV5-4, the J gene TRBJ2-1, with D possibly matching TRBD2 (5 bases). Germline CDR1 SGHNT, CDR2 YYREEE (reference sequence). This CDR3 spans 15 amino acids. V shed 0 bases and J shed 4 bases, with 11 bases lying between them. In DNA, the CDR3 is TGTGCCAGCAGCTTGGATGGGAGCAGGTACAATGAGCAGTTCTTC. Amino acid sequence: CASSLDGSRYNEQFF.

This chain uses TRBV7-2 with TRBJ1-2; D is perhaps TRBD1 (5 bases). CDR1 is SGHTA, CDR2 FQGNSA, per germline. Trimming stripped 1 base from V and 6 bases from J, with 12 bases between. This CDR3 contains 14 residues. The CDR3 DNA reads as TGTGCCAGCAGCTTAGTGGCAGGGCGGAATGGCTACACCTTC. Translated, it gives CASSLVAGRNGYTF.

The V gene is TRBV4-1, the J gene TRBJ1-5; D is possibly TRBD1 (6 bases). The CDR3 covers 14 residues. Germline loops: CDR1 MGHRA, CDR2 YSYEKL. The V end was cut by 1 base, the J end by 6 bases, with 10 bases between. The CDR3 nucleotides read TGCGCCAGCAGCCAAGGGGGGGCAGGTCAGCCCCAGCATTTT. It codes for CASSQGGAGQPQHF.

The V call is TRBV18, the J call TRBJ2-2, with 9 bases aligning to TRBD2. V lost 0 bases and J lost 4; bases outside the gene matches: 6. CDR3 size: 17 residues. Looked up from germline, CDR1 is KGHSH and CDR2 is LQKENI. The chain's CDR3 is CASSPPTRGGLTGELFF. CDR3 bases: TGTGCCAGCTCACCACCGACGCGGGGGGGACTCACCGGGGAGCTGTTTTTT.

This sequence joins TRBV19 and TRBJ2-1, with 11 bases matching TRBD2. Germline loops: CDR1 LNHDA, CDR2 SQIVND (reference sequence). The V segment lost 3 bases and the J segment 3 bases; nucleotides outside the gene matches: 4. The CDR3 totals 16 residues. The DNA for the CDR3 is TGTGCCAGTAGTATTTCTAGCGGGGGGATCTACAATGAGCAGTTCTTC. Encoded protein: CASSISSGGIYNEQFF.

This chain links TRBV6-1 with TRBJ1-6, with TRBD1 matching over 10 bases. Per germline, CDR1 MNHNS and CDR2 SASEGT. The CDR3 loop spans 13 amino acids. With 7 bases clipped from V and 10 bases from J, the junction kept 4 bases outside the gene matches. The CDR3 reads CASIGDRGSPLHF. Here the CDR3 DNA reads TGTGCCAGCATTGGGGACAGGGGATCACCCCTCCACTTT.